This T cell receptor beta chain was found in a study of T cell repertoires in cytomegalovirus infection. Study in general: Recently identified HLA-C-restricted CMV epitopes were used, and well-studied HLA-B-restricted CMV epitopes were used as well. CMV infection together with matching HLA type was indicated by public TCR beta signatures.

Study-level findings and limits: The cumulative frequency of public TCR beta families identified carriers of CMV plus the relevant HLA. CMV-specific HLA-C-restricted TCR beta clonotypes dominated the ex vivo response.

Note on this clonotype: As yet, its antigen is unknown.

From the reads, TCRdb called clonotypes with MiXCR, one entry per CDR3 protein. Among about 52,000 distinct CDR3 sequences listed, over 15% were seen once. This specimen consisted of CD8+ T cells from cultured PBMCs, obtained from culture after CMV antigen stimulation. This TCR was sampled from a human donor in good health (CMV status not recorded). Some clones in this sample may be carry-over from other donors' samples.

The CDR3, as DNA: TGTGCCAGCAGCTTCCGGGACAGAGAAATCCAAGAGACCCAGTACTTC. Its translation is CASSFRDREIQETQYF. The rearrangement uses TRBV5-5 and TRBJ2-5; 7 nucleotides agree with TRBD1. V trimming: 2 bases; J trimming: 1 base; junction bases outside the gene matches: 8. This CDR3 is 16 amino acids long. Germline V CDR1 and CDR2: SGHKS, YYEKEE (reference sequence).